This T cell receptor beta chain was captured in a study of cytomegalovirus exposure and HLA in healthy donors. The wider study: Of some 360 genotyped donors, approximately 80% clustered with self-reported Caucasian donors. General study findings and limits: DRB1 showed the most TCR associations and HLA-C the fewest in a later analysis, as rates varied by HLA locus.

Points on this clone: Its antigen is still unknown.

Samples came from healthy bone marrow donors. The PCR made use of 60 Vbeta and 13 Jbeta primers. Some clones are missing from TCRdb's copy, which holds only in-frame ones; the method was immunoSEQ multiplex PCR. The sample lists fewer than 250,000 clones; approximately 87% were seen once. This CDR3 is built from 18 residues. Germline CDR1 and CDR2: MGHRA and YSYEKL. After removal of 5 bases from V and 1 base from J, the junction contained 9 bases not matched to a gene. The sequence came from a human donor in good health. The chain has TRBV4-1 and TRBJ1-4; 11 bases are a match to TRBD1. The sample taken for sequencing was PBMCs. CDR3 DNA sequence: TGCGCCAGCAGCAAGAGGGGGGACAGGGGGGGAACTAATGAAAAACTGTTTTTT. Translating gives CASSKRGDRGGTNEKLFF.